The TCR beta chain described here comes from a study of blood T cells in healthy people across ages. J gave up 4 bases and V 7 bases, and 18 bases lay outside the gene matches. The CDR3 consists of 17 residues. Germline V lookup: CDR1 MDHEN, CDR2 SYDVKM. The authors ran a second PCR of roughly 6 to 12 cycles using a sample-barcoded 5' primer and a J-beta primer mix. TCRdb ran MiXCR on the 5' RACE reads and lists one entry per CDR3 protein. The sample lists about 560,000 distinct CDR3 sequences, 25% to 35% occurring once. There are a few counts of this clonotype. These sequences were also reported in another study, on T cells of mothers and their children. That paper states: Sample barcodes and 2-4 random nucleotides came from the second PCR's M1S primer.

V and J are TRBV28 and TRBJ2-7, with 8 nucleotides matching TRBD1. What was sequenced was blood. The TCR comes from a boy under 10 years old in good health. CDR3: CASIPTTGQGAVYEQYF. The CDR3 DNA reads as TGTGCCAGCATCCCAACCACTGGGCAGGGGGCAGTGTACGAGCAGTACTTC. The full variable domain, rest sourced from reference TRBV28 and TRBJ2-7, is DVKVTQSSRYLVKRTGEKVFLECVQDMDHENMFWYRQDPGLGLRLIYFSYDVKMKEKGDIPEGYSVSREKKERFSLILESASTNQTSMYLCASIPTTGQGAVYEQYFGPGTRLTVT.